These T cell receptor beta chains were read from a single sample in a study of response to subunit inactivated influenza vaccine. TCRdb reprocessed the RT-PCR reads with MiXCR, giving one entry per CDR3 protein. The sample yields about 570,000 distinct CDR3 sequences, 11% seen once. The same data also went into a second study, on T cells expressing NK-cell markers.

The sequenced sample was PBMCs from blood, obtained on the day of vaccination. The receptors originated from a man over 45 who received an inactivated influenza vaccine. The conserved cysteine and the conserved F or W are not part of the CDR3 here. Each record gives: J gene, V gene, CDR3 protein.

j_call: TRBJ1-2; v_call: TRBV7-9; cdr3_aa: ASSEMGLDPNYGYT
j_call: TRBJ2-1; v_call: TRBV7-2; cdr3_aa: ASSLALTGGGYNEQF
j_call: TRBJ2-7; v_call: TRBV5-1; cdr3_aa: ASSTKTPLWTSSSYEQY
j_call: TRBJ1-4; v_call: TRBV4-1; cdr3_aa: ASSPPPTEKLF
j_call: TRBJ2-1; v_call: TRBV5-1; cdr3_aa: ASSFSAGAYNEQF
j_call: TRBJ2-7; v_call: TRBV4-3; cdr3_aa: ASSQDSVSSYEQY
j_call: TRBJ2-7; v_call: TRBV20-1; cdr3_aa: SAETSGEYEQY
j_call: TRBJ2-7; v_call: TRBV28; cdr3_aa: ASSSPWGQGTHEQY
j_call: TRBJ1-4; v_call: TRBV27; cdr3_aa: ASSSDNEKLF
j_call: TRBJ2-6; v_call: TRBV6-2/TRBV6-3; cdr3_aa: ASSYGLPTHSGANVLT
j_call: TRBJ1-1; v_call: TRBV20-1; cdr3_aa: SAKKDLEGTEAF
j_call: TRBJ2-7; v_call: TRBV28; cdr3_aa: ASRQDRASSYEQY
j_call: TRBJ2-5; v_call: TRBV5-1; cdr3_aa: ASSFSLGQYQETQY
j_call: TRBJ2-1; v_call: TRBV30; cdr3_aa: AWRATGDGYNEQF
j_call: TRBJ1-6; v_call: TRBV28; cdr3_aa: ASRITSTGPNSPLH
j_call: TRBJ2-3; v_call: TRBV21-1; cdr3_aa: ASRGTDGTSSPDTQY
j_call: TRBJ2-1; v_call: TRBV29-1; cdr3_aa: SAYGTGAYNEQF
j_call: TRBJ2-1; v_call: TRBV29-1; cdr3_aa: SANGVGEQF
j_call: TRBJ2-7; v_call: TRBV28; cdr3_aa: ASSGNRAGTTPYEQY
j_call: TRBJ1-2; v_call: TRBV7-9; cdr3_aa: ASSLGQGRLGYT
j_call: TRBJ2-5; v_call: TRBV2; cdr3_aa: ASSESSGRQETQY
j_call: TRBJ2-1; v_call: TRBV5-4; cdr3_aa: ASSSGSGGANEQF
j_call: TRBJ2-1; v_call: TRBV18; cdr3_aa: ASSPTQQGPHEQF
j_call: TRBJ2-1; v_call: TRBV7-8; cdr3_aa: ASSLEVGYNEQF
j_call: TRBJ2-1; v_call: TRBV3-1; cdr3_aa: ASLGYNEQF
j_call: TRBJ1-1; v_call: TRBV6-2/TRBV6-3; cdr3_aa: ASSKVGGARTEAF